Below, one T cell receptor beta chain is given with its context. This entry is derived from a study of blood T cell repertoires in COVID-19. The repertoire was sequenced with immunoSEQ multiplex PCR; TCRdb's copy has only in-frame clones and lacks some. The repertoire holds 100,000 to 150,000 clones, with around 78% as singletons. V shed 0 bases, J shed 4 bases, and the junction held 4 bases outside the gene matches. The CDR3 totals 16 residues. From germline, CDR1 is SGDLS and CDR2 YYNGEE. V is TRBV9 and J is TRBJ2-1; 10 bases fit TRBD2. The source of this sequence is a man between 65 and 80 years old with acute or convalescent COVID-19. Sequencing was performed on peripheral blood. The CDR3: CASSVAGTSAYNEQFF. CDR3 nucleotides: TGTGCCAGCAGCGTAGCAGGGACTAGCGCATACAATGAGCAGTTCTTC. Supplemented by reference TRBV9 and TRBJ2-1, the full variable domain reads DSGVTQTPKHLITATGQRVTLRCSPRSGDLSVYWYQQSLDQGLQFLIQYYNGEERAKGNILERFSAQQFPDLHSELNLSSLELGDSALYFCASSVAGTSAYNEQFFGPGTRLTVL.